Following are 7 T cell receptor beta chains from one sample sequenced in a study of T-cell memory formation after mild COVID-19. MiXCR, applied by TCRdb to the 5' RACE reads, yields one record per CDR3 protein. The repertoire holds some 410,000 distinct CDR3 sequences, with around a quarter as singletons. Source material: PBMCs or a T cell subset sorted from them (not recorded which). These receptors all come from an adult woman who had mild COVID-19 (a few samples of this study predate the infection). Cell type and time point are not known.

This clonotype was detected many times. The chain is built from TRBV5-1 and TRBJ1-1; D might be TRBD1 (6 bases). The ends were cut back, 0 bases at V and 2 bases at J, with 11 bases in the middle. The CDR3 is made up of 15 amino acids. Germline V lookup: CDR1 SGHRS, CDR2 YFSETQ. The CDR3 nucleotides are TGCGCCAGCAGCTTGGGGGCAGGGGTTAACACTGAAGCTTTCTTT. It encodes CASSLGAGVNTEAFF.

The V gene is TRBV29-1, the J gene TRBJ1-2; 8 positions match TRBD1. With V trimmed by 0 bases and J by 4 bases, 7 bases remained unmatched. Germline CDR1 SQVTM, CDR2 ANQGSEA. This CDR3 spans 15 amino acids. This CDR3 is CSVEERQGRSYGYTF. Here the CDR3 DNA reads TGCAGCGTTGAAGAGAGACAGGGGCGAAGCTATGGCTACACCTTC.

This clonotype turned up a few times. This chain links TRBV5-1 with TRBJ2-7; D gene unclear. V gave up 1 base and J gave up 6 bases, with 11 bases separating them. Germline CDR1 and CDR2: SGHRS and YFSETQ. The CDR3 runs to 13 residues. Written as DNA, the CDR3 is TGCGCCAGCAGCTTGAGCTGGGTCGGCGAGCAGTACTTC. Amino acids: CASSLSWVGEQYF.

The chain recombines TRBV4-2 with TRBJ2-1, with TRBD2 identical over 10 bases. The CDR3 runs 18 residues. CDR1 LGHNA and CDR2 YNFKEQ come from the germline V gene. After removal of 0 bases from V and 3 bases from J, the junction contained 8 bases not matched to a gene. CDR3 DNA: TGTGCCAGCAGCCAAGATCTAGCGGGAGTGCCCGTCTACAATGAGCAGTTCTTC. Protein: CASSQDLAGVPVYNEQFF.

This sequence joins TRBV12-3 or TRBV12-4 and TRBJ2-2; a weak D match, TRBD2 (5 bases). V was shortened by 6 bases and J by 3 bases, with 14 bases between the two germline ends. This CDR3 has 15 residues. CDR3 in DNA: TGTGCCAGCAGCCAGCAGGACTCACACACCGGGGAGCTGTTTTTT. As protein: CASSQQDSHTGELFF.

This clonotype came up a few times. V gene TRBV7-2 combines with J gene TRBJ1-5; TRBD1 matches 7 bases. From germline, CDR1 is SGHTA and CDR2 FQGNSA. The ends lost 5 bases at V and 4 bases at J; junction bases unmatched: 8. The CDR3 sequence is 15 residues long. In nucleotides, the CDR3 is TGTGCCAGCAGCCTAGGATCAGGGGGAAATCAGCCCCAGCATTTT. The encoded protein is CASSLGSGGNQPQHF.

The chain couples TRBV5-1 to TRBJ2-3; TRBD2 matches 7 bases. The V and J ends lost 6 bases and 1 base, in that order; junction bases with no gene match: 5. This CDR3 contains 14 residues. CDR1 SGHRS and CDR2 YFSETQ come from the germline V gene. The CDR3 here is CASKTSWGTDTQYF. The DNA of the CDR3 is TGCGCCAGCAAGACTAGCTGGGGCACAGATACGCAGTATTTT.